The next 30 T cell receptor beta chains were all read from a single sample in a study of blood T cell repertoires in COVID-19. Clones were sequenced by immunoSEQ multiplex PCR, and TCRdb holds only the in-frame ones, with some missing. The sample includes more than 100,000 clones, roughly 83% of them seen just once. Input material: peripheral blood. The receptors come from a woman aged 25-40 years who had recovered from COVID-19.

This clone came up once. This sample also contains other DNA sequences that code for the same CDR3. The CDR3: CASSLQGGTEAFF. The CDR3 nucleotides read TGCGCCAGCAGTCTACAGGGCGGTACTGAAGCTTTCTTT. The rearrangement uses TRBV5-1 and TRBJ1-1; maybe TRBD1 (6 bases). Trimming pared 5 bases from V and 5 bases from J, leaving 13 bases between. This CDR3 region has 13 residues. Per the germline V gene, CDR1 is SGHRS and CDR2 is YFSETQ.

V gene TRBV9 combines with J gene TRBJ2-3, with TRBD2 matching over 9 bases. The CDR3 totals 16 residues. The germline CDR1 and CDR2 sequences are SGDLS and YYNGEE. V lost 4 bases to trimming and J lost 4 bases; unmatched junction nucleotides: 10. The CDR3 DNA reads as TGTGCCAGCAGCCTGTTAGCGGGAGCGGGGGCAGATACGCAGTATTTT. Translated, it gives CASSLLAGAGADTQYF.

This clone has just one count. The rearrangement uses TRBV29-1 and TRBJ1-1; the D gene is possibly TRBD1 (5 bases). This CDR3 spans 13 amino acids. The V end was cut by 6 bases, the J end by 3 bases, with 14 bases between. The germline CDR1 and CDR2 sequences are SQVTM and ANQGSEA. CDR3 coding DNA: TGCAGCGTCCCTTTTGGGGGGGACACTGAAGCTTTCTTT. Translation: CSVPFGGDTEAFF.

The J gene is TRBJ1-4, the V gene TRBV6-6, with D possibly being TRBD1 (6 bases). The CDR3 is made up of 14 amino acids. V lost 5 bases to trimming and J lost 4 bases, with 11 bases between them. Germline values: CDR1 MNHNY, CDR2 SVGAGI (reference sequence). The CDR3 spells CASSPRDNNEKLFF. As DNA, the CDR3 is TGTGCCAGCAGTCCCCGGGACAATAATGAAAAACTGTTTTTT.

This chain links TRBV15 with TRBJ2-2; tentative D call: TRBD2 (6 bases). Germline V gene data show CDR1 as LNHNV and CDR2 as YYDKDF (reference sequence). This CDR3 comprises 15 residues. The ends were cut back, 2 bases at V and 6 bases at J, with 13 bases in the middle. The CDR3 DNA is TGTGCCACCAGCAGAACGACTAGGGACTCCGGGGAGCTGTTTTTT. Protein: CATSRTTRDSGELFF.

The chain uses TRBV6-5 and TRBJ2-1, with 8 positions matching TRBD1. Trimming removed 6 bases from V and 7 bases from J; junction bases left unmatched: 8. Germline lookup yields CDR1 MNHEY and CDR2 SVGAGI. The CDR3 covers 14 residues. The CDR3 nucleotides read TGTGCCAGCAGCCTCAGGGGGCCGGAGAATGAGCAGTTCTTC. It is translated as CASSLRGPENEQFF.

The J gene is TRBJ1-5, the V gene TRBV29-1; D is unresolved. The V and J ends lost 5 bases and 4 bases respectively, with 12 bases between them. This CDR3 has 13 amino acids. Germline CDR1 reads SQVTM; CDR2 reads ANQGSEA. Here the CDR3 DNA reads TGCAGCGTTCGTGGGGAGGGAAATCAGCCCCAGCATTTT. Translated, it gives CSVRGEGNQPQHF.

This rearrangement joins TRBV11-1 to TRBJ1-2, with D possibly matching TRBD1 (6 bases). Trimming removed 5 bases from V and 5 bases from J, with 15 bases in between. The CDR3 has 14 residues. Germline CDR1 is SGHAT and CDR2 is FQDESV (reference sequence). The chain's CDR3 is CASSREQGTYGYTF. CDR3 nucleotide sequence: TGTGCCAGCAGCCGGGAACAGGGTACATATGGCTACACCTTC.

CDR3 coding DNA: TGTGCCAGCCAGAGAGTAACAGGTTACCAGCCCCAGCATTTT. Residues: CASQRVTGYQPQHF. J is TRBJ1-5 and V is TRBV2; D is possibly TRBD1 (5 bases). The germline V gene encodes CDR1 SNHLY and CDR2 FYNNEI. This CDR3 has 14 residues. The V end lost 8 bases, the J end lost 7 bases, and 18 bases lay between the germline ends.

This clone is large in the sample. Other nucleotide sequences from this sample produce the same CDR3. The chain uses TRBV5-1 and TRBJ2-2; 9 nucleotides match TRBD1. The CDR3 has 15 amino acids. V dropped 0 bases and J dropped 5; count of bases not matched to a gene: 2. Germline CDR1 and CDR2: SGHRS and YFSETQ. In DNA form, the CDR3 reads TGCGCCAGCAGCTTGGAGGACAGGGGAACCGGGGAGCTGTTTTTT. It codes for CASSLEDRGTGELFF. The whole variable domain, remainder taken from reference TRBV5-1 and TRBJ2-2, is KAGVTQTPRYLIKTRGQQVTLSCSPISGHRSVSWYQQTPGQGLQFLFEYFSETQRNKGNFPGRFSGRQFSNSRSEMNVSTLELGDSALYLCASSLEDRGTGELFFGEGSRLTVL.

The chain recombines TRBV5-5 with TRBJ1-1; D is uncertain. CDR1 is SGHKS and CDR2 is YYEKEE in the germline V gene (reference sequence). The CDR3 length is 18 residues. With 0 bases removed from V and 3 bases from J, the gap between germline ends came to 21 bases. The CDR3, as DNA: TGTGCCAGCAGCTTGGAGTACGACTCGGTAACTGTCGACACTGAAGCTTTCTTT. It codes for CASSLEYDSVTVDTEAFF.

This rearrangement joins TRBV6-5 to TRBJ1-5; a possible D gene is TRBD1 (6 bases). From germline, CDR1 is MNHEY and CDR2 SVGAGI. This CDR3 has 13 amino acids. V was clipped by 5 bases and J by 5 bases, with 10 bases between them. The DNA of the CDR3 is TGTGCCAGCAGTCAAAGGACAGATCAGCCCCAGCATTTT. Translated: CASSQRTDQPQHF.

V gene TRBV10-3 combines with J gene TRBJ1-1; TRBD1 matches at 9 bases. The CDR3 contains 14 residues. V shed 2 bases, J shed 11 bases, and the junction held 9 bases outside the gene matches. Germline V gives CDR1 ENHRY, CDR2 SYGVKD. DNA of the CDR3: TGTGCCATCAGTGAGGAAGGACAGGGGAAAAACGCTTTCTTT. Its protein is CAISEEGQGKNAFF.

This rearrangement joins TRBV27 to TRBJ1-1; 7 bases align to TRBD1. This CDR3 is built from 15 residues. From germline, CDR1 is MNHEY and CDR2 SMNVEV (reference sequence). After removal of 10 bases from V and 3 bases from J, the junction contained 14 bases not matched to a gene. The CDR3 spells CATKATTGKDTEAFF. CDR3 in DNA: TGTGCCACCAAGGCTACGACAGGGAAGGACACTGAAGCTTTCTTT.

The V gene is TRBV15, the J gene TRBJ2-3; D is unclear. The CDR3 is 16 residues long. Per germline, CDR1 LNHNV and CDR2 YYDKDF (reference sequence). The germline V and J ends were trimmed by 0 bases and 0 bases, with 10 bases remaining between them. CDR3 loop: CATSRDRSASTDTQYF. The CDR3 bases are TGTGCCACCAGCAGAGACCGCAGTGCTAGCACAGATACGCAGTATTTT.

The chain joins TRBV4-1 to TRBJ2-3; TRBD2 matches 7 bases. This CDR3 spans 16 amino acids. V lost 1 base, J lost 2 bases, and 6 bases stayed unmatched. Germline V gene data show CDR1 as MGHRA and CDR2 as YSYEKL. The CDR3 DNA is TGCGCCAGCAGCCAAGTCGCGGCGGGGGACACAGATACGCAGTATTTT. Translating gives CASSQVAAGDTDTQYF.

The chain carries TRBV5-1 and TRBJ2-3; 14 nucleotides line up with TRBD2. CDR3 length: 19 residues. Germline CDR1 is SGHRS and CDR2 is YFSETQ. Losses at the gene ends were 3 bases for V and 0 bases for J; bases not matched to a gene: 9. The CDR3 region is CASSYSTTSGGASTDTQYF. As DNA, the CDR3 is TGCGCCAGCAGCTACTCGACGACTAGCGGGGGGGCAAGCACAGATACGCAGTATTTT.

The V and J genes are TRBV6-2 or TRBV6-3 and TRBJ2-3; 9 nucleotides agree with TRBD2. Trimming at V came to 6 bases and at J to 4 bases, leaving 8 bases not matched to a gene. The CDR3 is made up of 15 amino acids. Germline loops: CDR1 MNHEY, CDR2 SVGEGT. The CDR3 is CASSLAGVGSDTQYF. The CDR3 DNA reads TGTGCCAGCAGCTTAGCGGGAGTAGGATCAGATACGCAGTATTTT.

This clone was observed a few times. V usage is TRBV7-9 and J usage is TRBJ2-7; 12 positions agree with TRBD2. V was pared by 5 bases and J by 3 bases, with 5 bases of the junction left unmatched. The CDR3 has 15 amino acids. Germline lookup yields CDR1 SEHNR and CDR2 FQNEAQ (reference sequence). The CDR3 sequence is CASSAWTSGVYEQYF. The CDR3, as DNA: TGTGCCAGCAGCGCCTGGACTAGCGGGGTCTACGAGCAGTACTTC.

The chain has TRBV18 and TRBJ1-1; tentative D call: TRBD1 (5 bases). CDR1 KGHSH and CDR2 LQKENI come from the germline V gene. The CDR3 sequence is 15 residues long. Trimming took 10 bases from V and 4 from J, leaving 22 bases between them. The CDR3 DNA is TGTGCCACAGCTCCGATTCAGGGTATGGGCACTGAAGCTTTCTTT. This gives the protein CATAPIQGMGTEAFF.

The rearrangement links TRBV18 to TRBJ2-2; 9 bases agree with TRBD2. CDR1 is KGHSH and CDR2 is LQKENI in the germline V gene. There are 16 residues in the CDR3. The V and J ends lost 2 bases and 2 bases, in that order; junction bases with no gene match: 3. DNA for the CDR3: TGTGCCAGCTCACCAGACCTAGCGGGAAACACCGGGGAGCTGTTTTTT. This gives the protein CASSPDLAGNTGELFF.

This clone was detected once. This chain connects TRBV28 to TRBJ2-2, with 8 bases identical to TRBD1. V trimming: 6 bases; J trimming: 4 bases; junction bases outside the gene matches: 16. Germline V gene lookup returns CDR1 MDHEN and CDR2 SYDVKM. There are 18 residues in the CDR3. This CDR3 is CASRLIRQGLIGTGELFF. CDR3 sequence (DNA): TGTGCCAGCAGGCTGATAAGACAGGGGTTAATCGGCACCGGGGAGCTGTTTTTT.

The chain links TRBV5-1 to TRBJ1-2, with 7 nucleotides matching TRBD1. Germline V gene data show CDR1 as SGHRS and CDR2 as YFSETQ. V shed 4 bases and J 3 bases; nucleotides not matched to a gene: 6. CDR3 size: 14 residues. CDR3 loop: CASSLQTGDYGYTF. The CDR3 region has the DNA TGCGCCAGCAGCCTCCAAACAGGGGACTATGGCTACACCTTC.

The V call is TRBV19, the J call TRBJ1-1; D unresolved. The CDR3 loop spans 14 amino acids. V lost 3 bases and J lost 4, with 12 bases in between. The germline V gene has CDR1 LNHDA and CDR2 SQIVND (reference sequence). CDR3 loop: CASSIGSLGTEAFF. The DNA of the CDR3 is TGTGCCAGTAGTATCGGCAGTCTAGGCACTGAAGCTTTCTTT. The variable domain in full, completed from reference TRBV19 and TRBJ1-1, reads DGGITQSPKYLFRKEGQNVTLSCEQNLNHDAMYWYRQDPGQGLRLIYYSQIVNDFQKGDIAEGYSVSREKKESFPLTVTSAQKNPTAFYLCASSIGSLGTEAFFGQGTRLTVV.

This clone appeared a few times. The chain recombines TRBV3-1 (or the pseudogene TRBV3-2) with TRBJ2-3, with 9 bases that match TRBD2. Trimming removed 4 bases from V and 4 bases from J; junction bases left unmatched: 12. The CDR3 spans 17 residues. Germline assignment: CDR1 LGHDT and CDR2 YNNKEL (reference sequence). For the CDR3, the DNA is TGTGCCAGCAGCCGGTCAGTTAGCGGGAGTGGATCAGATACGCAGTATTTT. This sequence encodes CASSRSVSGSGSDTQYF.

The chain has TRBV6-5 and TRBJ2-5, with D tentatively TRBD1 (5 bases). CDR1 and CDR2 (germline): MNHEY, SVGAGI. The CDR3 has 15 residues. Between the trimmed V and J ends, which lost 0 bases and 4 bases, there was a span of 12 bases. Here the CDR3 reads CASSYSVQGGETQYF. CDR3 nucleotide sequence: TGTGCCAGCAGTTACTCGGTCCAGGGCGGAGAGACCCAGTACTTC.

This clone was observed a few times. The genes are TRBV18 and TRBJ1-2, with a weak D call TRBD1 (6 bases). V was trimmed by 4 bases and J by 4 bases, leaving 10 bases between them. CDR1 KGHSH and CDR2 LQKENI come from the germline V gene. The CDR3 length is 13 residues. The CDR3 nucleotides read TGTGCCAGCTCACGCCTGGACAGCTATGGCTACACCTTC. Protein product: CASSRLDSYGYTF.

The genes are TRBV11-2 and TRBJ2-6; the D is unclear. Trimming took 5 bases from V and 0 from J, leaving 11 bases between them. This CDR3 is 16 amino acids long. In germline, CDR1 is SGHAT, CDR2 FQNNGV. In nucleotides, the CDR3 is TGTGCCAGCAGCCCCGGTTTCGGCTCTGGGGCCAACGTCCTGACTTTC. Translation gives CASSPGFGSGANVLTF. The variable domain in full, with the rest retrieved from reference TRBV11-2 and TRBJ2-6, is EAGVAQSPRYKIIEKRQSVAFWCNPISGHATLYWYQQILGQGPKLLIQFQNNGVVDDSQLPKDRFSAERLKGVDSTLKIQPAKLEDSAVYLCASSPGFGSGANVLTFGAGSRLTVL.

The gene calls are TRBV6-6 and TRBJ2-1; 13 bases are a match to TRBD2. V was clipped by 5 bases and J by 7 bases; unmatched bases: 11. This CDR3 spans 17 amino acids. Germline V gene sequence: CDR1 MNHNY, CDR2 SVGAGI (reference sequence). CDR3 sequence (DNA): TGTGCCAGCAGTCCCTACGCCGGGACTAGCGGGAATAATGAGCAGTTCTTC. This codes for CASSPYAGTSGNNEQFF.

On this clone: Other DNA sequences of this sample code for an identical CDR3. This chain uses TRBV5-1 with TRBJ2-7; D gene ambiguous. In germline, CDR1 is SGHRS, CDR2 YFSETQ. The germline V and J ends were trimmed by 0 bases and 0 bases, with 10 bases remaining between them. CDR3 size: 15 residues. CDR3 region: CASSLGPSVSYEQYF. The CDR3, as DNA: TGCGCCAGCAGCTTGGGGCCCTCAGTCTCCTACGAGCAGTACTTC.